This T cell receptor (beta chain) stems from a study of blood T cell repertoires in COVID-19. This study enrolled people aged about 18 to 100 from about two dozen US geographic areas. There are many counts of this clone. Generated by immunoSEQ multiplex PCR, the TCRdb table keeps only in-frame clones and is missing some. Here the sample spans roughly 250,000 clones, more than 85% being singletons. This CDR3 is built from 12 residues. V was pared by 5 bases and J by 0 bases, with 3 bases between. Germline-derived CDR1 and CDR2 are KGHSH and LQKENI. This chain links TRBV18 with TRBJ2-3; D is undetermined. The sequencing input was PBMCs or T cells enriched from blood (not recorded which). The source of this sequence is a woman in her 50s who had recovered from COVID-19. CDR3 DNA sequence: TGTGCCAGCTCAACTAGCACAGATACGCAGTATTTT. Translation gives CASSTSTDTQYF.